Listed below are T cell receptor beta chains from one sample, sequenced in a study of blood T cells in healthy people across ages. Using its own MiXCR run on the 5' RACE reads, TCRdb lists one record per CDR3 protein. Of 2 million or so distinct CDR3 sequences listed, roughly 50% were seen once; the top ten hold less than 2.5%. Material for sequencing was blood. All receptors come from a woman aged 40 to 50 in good health. The CDR3 runs from the conserved cysteine through the conserved F or W. The D gene is left open where the match is weak. Part of the rows lack a size; the others show once, few, many or a class for expanded clones.

size: NA
J: TRBJ2-5
D: NA
V: TRBV7-2
length: 13
DNA: TGTGCCAGCAGGGCCTGGCCGGGTGAGACCCAGTACTTC
CDR3: CASRAWPGETQYF

size: few
J: TRBJ1-1
D: NA
V: TRBV7-9
length: 15
DNA: TGTGCCAGCAGCTACATCAGGGTTAGGGACACTGAAGCTTTCTTT
CDR3: CASSYIRVRDTEAFF

size: few
J: TRBJ1-2
D: NA
V: TRBV15
length: 14
DNA: TGTGCCACCAGCACGCAGTTAACTAACTATGGCTACACCTTC
CDR3: CATSTQLTNYGYTF

size: NA
J: TRBJ2-1
D: TRBD1
V: TRBV6-1
length: 15
DNA: TGTGCCAGCAGCGGGACAGGGGGCCTCTACAATGAGCAGTTCTTC
CDR3: CASSGTGGLYNEQFF

size: few
J: TRBJ1-5
D: TRBD1
V: TRBV12-3/TRBV12-4
length: 15
DNA: TGTGCCAGCAGTTTTGGGACAGGGGCGGATCAGCCCCAGCATTTT
CDR3: CASSFGTGADQPQHF

size: NA
J: TRBJ1-1
D: TRBD1
V: TRBV4-2
length: 15
DNA: TGTGCCAGCAGCCAGACAGGGGGGACGGGAACTGAAGCTTTCTTT
CDR3: CASSQTGGTGTEAFF

size: once
J: TRBJ1-2
D: NA
V: TRBV12-3/TRBV12-4
length: 15
DNA: TGTGCCAGCAGTTTATCTCCGGGACACCTCTATGGCTACACCTTC
CDR3: CASSLSPGHLYGYTF

size: NA
J: TRBJ2-7
D: TRBD1
V: TRBV5-6
length: 14
DNA: TGTGCCAGCAGCTACGGGACAGGGTCCAACGAGCAGTACTTC
CDR3: CASSYGTGSNEQYF

size: NA
J: TRBJ2-1
D: NA
V: TRBV20-1
length: 11
DNA: TGCAGTGCTAGTTCGGGGGGCGACGAGTTCTTC
CDR3: CSASSGGDEFF

size: NA
J: TRBJ1-5
D: NA
V: TRBV12-3/TRBV12-4
length: 13
DNA: TGTGCCAGCAGTGTTCGTCCCACTCAGCCCCAGCATTTT
CDR3: CASSVRPTQPQHF

size: NA
J: TRBJ1-2
D: TRBD1
V: TRBV3-1
length: 14
DNA: TGTGCCAGCAGCCCCCGGGACAGGGGGCGCGGCTACACCTTC
CDR3: CASSPRDRGRGYTF

size: NA
J: TRBJ2-3
D: TRBD1
V: TRBV9
length: 12
DNA: TGTGCCAGCAGTAATGAGGGGGCGACGCAGTATTTT
CDR3: CASSNEGATQYF

size: few
J: TRBJ2-1
D: NA
V: TRBV5-1
length: 14
DNA: TGCGCCAGCAGGGGAGACACCGGAGGGAATGAGCAGTTCTTC
CDR3: CASRGDTGGNEQFF

size: NA
J: TRBJ1-2
D: TRBD1
V: TRBV4-3
length: 16
DNA: TGCGCCAGCAGCCACCTGGGGACATACAGGGGAAAAGGCTACACCTTC
CDR3: CASSHLGTYRGKGYTF

size: NA
J: TRBJ2-7
D: TRBD1
V: TRBV20-1
length: 12
DNA: TGCAGTGCCCCTCAGGGGACAGGGGGCTTGTACTTC
CDR3: CSAPQGTGGLYF

size: NA
J: TRBJ2-5
D: TRBD2
V: TRBV29-1
length: 13
DNA: TGCAGCGTCGACAAGCGGGGGAGCGATGAGCAGTACTTC
CDR3: CSVDKRGSDEQYF

size: few
J: TRBJ2-1
D: NA
V: TRBV12-3/TRBV12-4
length: 14
DNA: TGTGCCAGCAGTGCAGGGTGGTCCTACAATGAGCAGTTCTTC
CDR3: CASSAGWSYNEQFF

size: NA
J: TRBJ1-2
D: TRBD1
V: TRBV20-1
length: 16
DNA: TGCAGTGCTCGGGACCCTGGACAGGATGAGGCCTATGGCTACACCTTC
CDR3: CSARDPGQDEAYGYTF

size: NA
J: TRBJ2-3
D: TRBD2
V: TRBV29-1
length: 15
DNA: TGCAGCCCCCGGGGGGTTAGCGGGTCCCCAGATACGCAGTATTTT
CDR3: CSPRGVSGSPDTQYF

size: NA
J: TRBJ2-1
D: NA
V: TRBV6-2/TRBV6-3
length: 17
DNA: TGTGCCAGCAGGAGAGGCCCAGCGGGCCGGGAATACAATGAGCAGTTCTTC
CDR3: CASRRGPAGREYNEQFF

size: NA
J: TRBJ2-1
D: NA
V: TRBV7-2
length: 13
DNA: TGTGCCAGCAGCGTAGACGCTTACAATGAGCAGTTCTTC
CDR3: CASSVDAYNEQFF

size: few
J: TRBJ2-7
D: NA
V: TRBV21-1
length: 15
DNA: TGTGCCAGCAGCAAACCTCCCGTAAGCCGCCCCGAGCAGTACTTC
CDR3: CASSKPPVSRPEQYF

size: NA
J: TRBJ2-5
D: NA
V: TRBV5-6
length: 16
DNA: TGTGCCAGCAGATCAGGGGCAACCCCCGGACATGGGACCCAGTACTTC
CDR3: CASRSGATPGHGTQYF

size: NA
J: TRBJ1-4
D: NA
V: TRBV7-9
length: 13
DNA: TGTGCCAGCAGCGGCGGGTGGAATGAAAAACTGTTTTTT
CDR3: CASSGGWNEKLFF

size: NA
J: TRBJ2-7
D: NA
V: TRBV25-1
length: 14
DNA: TGTGCCAGCAGTATCGGGGCACTCGGGGACGAGCAGTACTTC
CDR3: CASSIGALGDEQYF

size: NA
J: TRBJ2-7
D: TRBD1
V: TRBV5-6
length: 15
DNA: TGTGCCAGCAGCTTAGAGGGGACAGGGCACCACGAGCAGTACTTC
CDR3: CASSLEGTGHHEQYF

size: few
J: TRBJ2-1
D: TRBD2
V: TRBV7-2
length: 14
DNA: TGTGCCAGCAGCTTAGGGCGGGGGACTAGGCGGCAGTTCTTC
CDR3: CASSLGRGTRRQFF

size: once
J: TRBJ2-1
D: NA
V: TRBV20-1
length: 18
DNA: TGCAGTGCTAGAGATCGAGGCTTAACAGGGTATACCTACAATGAGCAGTTCTTC
CDR3: CSARDRGLTGYTYNEQFF

size: NA
J: TRBJ2-1
D: TRBD1
V: TRBV6-6
length: 14
DNA: TGTGCCAGCAGTTACAGAAGGACAGGGGTTGAGCAGTTCTTC
CDR3: CASSYRRTGVEQFF

size: NA
J: TRBJ2-1
D: TRBD1
V: TRBV28
length: 18
DNA: TGTGCCAGCAGCTCAACCGGGCCGGGACAGGGGTTGAACAATGGGCAGTTCTTC
CDR3: CASSSTGPGQGLNNGQFF

size: few
J: TRBJ2-1
D: TRBD1
V: TRBV9
length: 17
DNA: TGTGCCAGCAGCGTAGGGGGGACAGCACTCTCCTACAATGAGCAGTTCTTC
CDR3: CASSVGGTALSYNEQFF

size: few
J: TRBJ2-7
D: NA
V: TRBV7-2
length: 14
DNA: TGTGCCAGCAGCTTATATACCAGCGCCTACGAGCAGTACTTC
CDR3: CASSLYTSAYEQYF

size: few
J: TRBJ1-4
D: NA
V: TRBV7-2
length: 14
DNA: TGTGCCAGCAGTCGTGGACAGCTAAATGAAAAGCTGTTTTTT
CDR3: CASSRGQLNEKLFF